Below, 31 T cell receptor beta chains from the same sample are listed, as sequenced in a study of shared clonotypes between healthy human individuals. The table came from immunoSEQ multiplex PCR; TCRdb's copy has only in-frame clones and leaves some out. The profile covers more than 1.2 million clones, with just under 99% appearing a single time and around 0.38% taken by the ten largest. Sequenced material: naive CD4+ T cells sorted from blood. The subset is: CD45RA+ positively selected. The origin of the receptors is a man aged 25 to 40 in good health.

V and J are TRBV6-5 and TRBJ1-5; a weak D match, TRBD1 (5 bases). Per germline, CDR1 MNHEY and CDR2 SVGAGI. This CDR3 region has 16 residues. V was cut by 4 bases and J by 2 bases, with 15 bases left in between. CDR3: CASSSNFRGGNQPQHF. CDR3 DNA sequence: TGTGCCAGCAGTTCCAATTTTAGGGGTGGCAATCAGCCCCAGCATTTT.

The chain carries TRBV15 and TRBJ1-3; 7 positions agree with TRBD1. The CDR3 is 14 residues long. The germline V gene encodes CDR1 LNHNV and CDR2 YYDKDF (reference sequence). Germline trimming cut 4 bases from V and 2 bases from J; bases unmatched to any gene: 2. The CDR3: CATSIDRAGNTIYF. CDR3 DNA sequence: TGTGCCACCAGCATCGACAGGGCTGGAAACACCATATATTTT. Full variable domain (outside the CDR3, taken from reference TRBV15 and TRBJ1-3): DAMVIQNPRYQVTQFGKPVTLSCSQTLNHNVMYWYQQKSSQAPKLLFHYYDKDFNNEADTPDNFQSRRPNTSFCFLDIRSPGLGDTAMYLCATSIDRAGNTIYFGEGSWLTVV.

About this clone itself: Relative to the germline gene, one junction end is altered; a read error may explain this. The V gene is TRBV13, the J gene TRBJ2-7; 7 nucleotides agree with TRBD2. This CDR3 has 12 amino acids. Germline-derived CDR1 and CDR2 are PRHDT and FYEKMQ (reference sequence). This CDR3 is CASSVGRDEQYF. The DNA for the CDR3 is TGTGCCAGCAGCGTAGGGAGGGACGAGCAGTACTTC.

This chain joins TRBV7-9 and TRBJ1-2; possibly TRBD1 for D (6 bases). The CDR3 length is 16 residues. Per germline, CDR1 SEHNR and CDR2 FQNEAQ (reference sequence). V was clipped by 2 bases and J by 0 bases, with 13 bases between them. The CDR3 loop is CASSLTRGVANYGYTF. The CDR3 DNA reads TGTGCCAGCAGCTTAACCAGGGGAGTAGCTAACTATGGCTACACCTTC.

The gene calls are TRBV6-5 and TRBJ2-1, with 10 positions matching TRBD2. This CDR3 region has 15 residues. The trim removed 6 bases at V and 8 bases at J, leaving 10 bases unmatched. CDR1 and CDR2 (germline): MNHEY, SVGAGI. This CDR3 is CASSRSGRADDEQFF. The CDR3 DNA reads as TGTGCCAGCAGCCGCAGCGGGAGGGCCGACGATGAGCAGTTCTTC.

This clone appeared a few times. The genes are TRBV27 and TRBJ2-2; D is uncertain. Germline V gene lookup returns CDR1 MNHEY and CDR2 SMNVEV (reference sequence). The length of the CDR3 is 14 residues. Trimming removed 3 bases from V and 0 bases from J, with 5 bases in between. The CDR3 sequence is CASSFVPNTGELFF. The CDR3 DNA reads TGTGCCAGCAGTTTTGTCCCGAACACCGGGGAGCTGTTTTTT.

This sequence joins TRBV5-6 and TRBJ2-5; TRBD1 might be the D (6 bases). Germline V lookup: CDR1 SGHDT, CDR2 YYEEEE. V was cut by 3 bases and J by 2 bases, with 11 bases left in between. The CDR3 loop spans 14 amino acids. The CDR3 nucleotides are TGTGCCAGCAGCTCTACAGGGATACAAGAGACCCAGTACTTC. Protein sequence: CASSSTGIQETQYF.

This rearrangement joins TRBV5-1 to TRBJ1-1; TRBD1 is a possible D gene (5 bases). Germline CDR1 SGHRS, CDR2 YFSETQ. CDR3 length: 14 residues. Trimming stripped 1 base from V and 4 bases from J, with 11 bases between. The CDR3 bases are TGCGCCAGCAGCTTGAACCAGGGTGGCACTGAAGCTTTCTTT. This codes for CASSLNQGGTEAFF.

On this clone: The sample holds other DNA sequences that translate to the same CDR3. The rearrangement joins TRBV2 to TRBJ2-7, with 10 bases lining up with TRBD1. This CDR3 contains 12 residues. Germline values: CDR1 SNHLY, CDR2 FYNNEI. The V segment lost 7 bases and the J segment 4 bases; nucleotides outside the gene matches: 1. The CDR3 DNA is TGTGCCAGCAAGGGACAGGGGTACGAGCAGTACTTC. It yields the protein CASKGQGYEQYF.

This clone has a single count. V gene TRBV11-3 combines with J gene TRBJ2-7; tentatively, D is TRBD2 (6 bases). Trimming removed 0 bases at V and 6 bases at J, with 9 bases between. The CDR3 is 13 amino acids. The germline CDR1 and CDR2 sequences are SGHNT and YENEEA. The CDR3 protein is CASSLDGGVEQYF. The DNA for the CDR3 is TGTGCCAGCAGCTTAGATGGCGGGGTCGAGCAGTACTTC.

This chain connects TRBV28 to TRBJ2-3, with 7 bases identical to TRBD1. CDR1 and CDR2 (germline): MDHEN, SYDVKM. J lost 4 bases, V lost 4 bases, and 23 bases had no gene match. The CDR3 has 20 residues. This CDR3 is CASSSKATHRDRGLADTQYF. For the CDR3, the DNA is TGTGCCAGCAGTTCTAAGGCGACCCACCGGGACAGAGGACTCGCAGATACGCAGTATTTT.

The gene calls are TRBV5-1 and TRBJ1-1; D unclear. Trimming pared 5 bases from V and 2 bases from J, leaving 16 bases between. The germline gives CDR1 SGHRS, CDR2 YFSETQ. There are 15 residues in the CDR3. The CDR3 bases are TGCGCCAGCAGTCCCGTTTTGCGGGGAAACACTGAAGCTTTCTTT. It is translated as CASSPVLRGNTEAFF.

V is TRBV28 and J is TRBJ1-1; no reliable D call. This CDR3 is built from 13 residues. V lost 7 bases and J 0 bases, leaving 9 bases between the germline ends. Germline CDR1 reads MDHEN; CDR2 reads SYDVKM. In nucleotides, the CDR3 is TGTGCCAGCATGTTTCTTATGAACACTGAAGCTTTCTTT. Protein: CASMFLMNTEAFF.

This rearrangement joins TRBV6-1 to TRBJ1-5, with D perhaps matching TRBD1 (5 bases). V was cut by 5 bases and J by 5 bases, with 13 bases left in between. Germline lookup yields CDR1 MNHNS and CDR2 SASEGT. The CDR3 runs to 14 residues. DNA of the CDR3: TGTGCCAGCAGTACACGGTCGGGGGATCAGCCCCAGCATTTT. This gives the protein CASSTRSGDQPQHF.

Points on this clone: This specimen includes other DNA sequences encoding the same CDR3. The chain couples TRBV5-1 to TRBJ2-5, with 7 bases identical to TRBD2. After removal of 2 bases from V and 4 bases from J, the junction contained 2 bases not matched to a gene. CDR3 length: 13 residues. Germline lookup yields CDR1 SGHRS and CDR2 YFSETQ. The CDR3 loop is CASSLAGRETQYF. CDR3 DNA: TGCGCCAGCAGCTTAGCGGGACGAGAGACCCAGTACTTC.

The rearrangement links TRBV19 to TRBJ2-4; D not resolved. Trimming shortened V by 2 bases and J by 0 bases, and 14 bases separated the two germline ends. Per germline, CDR1 LNHDA and CDR2 SQIVND (reference sequence). The CDR3 loop spans 17 amino acids. The DNA of the CDR3 is TGTGCCAGTAGTATAATGTCCGGCGGAGAAGCCAAAAACATTCAGTACTTC. It codes for CASSIMSGGEAKNIQYF.

The sample holds one count of this clone. The chain combines TRBV5-6 with TRBJ2-7; the D gene is possibly TRBD1 (5 bases). The CDR3 is 14 amino acids. Looked up from germline, CDR1 is SGHDT and CDR2 is YYEEEE. Trimming took off 3 bases at V and 4 bases at J, with 14 bases between the two ends. The CDR3 bases are TGTGCCAGCAGCTCCCTGCAGGGCCTATACGAGCAGTACTTC. It is translated as CASSSLQGLYEQYF.

The chain uses TRBV7-3 and TRBJ2-3; 7 nucleotides line up with TRBD2. The CDR3 runs to 13 residues. Germline loops: CDR1 SGHTA, CDR2 FQGTGA. V was pared by 4 bases and J by 6 bases, with 4 bases of the junction left unmatched. CDR3 bases: TGTGCCAGCAGCTCCGGGAGGTCCGATACGCAGTATTTT. Protein sequence: CASSSGRSDTQYF.

DNA of the CDR3: TGTGCCAGCAGTCCCAGCGGGACAGGGTTGGGCACAGATACGCAGTATTTT. Translating gives CASSPSGTGLGTDTQYF. The V and J genes are TRBV28 and TRBJ2-3, with 9 bases identical to TRBD1. The CDR3 contains 17 residues. The ends lost 5 bases at V and 1 base at J; junction bases unmatched: 10. Germline V gene sequence: CDR1 MDHEN, CDR2 SYDVKM.

The rearrangement links TRBV11-2 to TRBJ2-1, with TRBD2 identical over 7 bases. The junction had 2 bases not matched to a gene; V was cut back by 0 bases and J by 6 bases. CDR3 length: 14 amino acids. In germline, CDR1 is SGHAT, CDR2 FQNNGV. The CDR3: CASSLDRGVNEQFF. The CDR3 region has the DNA TGTGCCAGCAGCTTAGATCGGGGGGTCAATGAGCAGTTCTTC.

Regarding this clone: Other DNA sequences in this sample translate to the same CDR3. The V gene is TRBV18, the J gene TRBJ1-4; D not certain. The V gene's germline CDR1 is KGHSH and CDR2 LQKENI. This CDR3 spans 14 amino acids. Deletions cut 0 bases from V and 2 bases from J, with 4 bases between. CDR3 sequence (DNA): TGTGCCAGCTCACCACCAGGGACTAATGAAAAACTGTTTTTT. Translating gives CASSPPGTNEKLFF.

The chain uses TRBV19 and TRBJ2-7; D gene uncertain. V lost 5 bases and J 1 base, leaving 15 bases between the germline ends. Germline values: CDR1 LNHDA, CDR2 SQIVND (reference sequence). CDR3 size: 15 residues. CDR3 amino acids: CASSLSLGSSYEQYF. CDR3 DNA: TGTGCCAGTAGTCTATCTTTGGGTTCTTCCTACGAGCAGTACTTC.

The V call is TRBV7-9, the J call TRBJ2-5; 7 positions agree with TRBD2. The CDR3 runs to 16 residues. The germline V gene encodes CDR1 SEHNR and CDR2 FQNEAQ (reference sequence). J lost 5 bases, V lost 3 bases, and 12 bases had no gene match. In nucleotides, the CDR3 is TGTGCCAGCAGCTTCGGGCGGGAGTCAGGAGTTGAGACCCAGTACTTC. Amino acid sequence: CASSFGRESGVETQYF.

The V gene is TRBV10-1, the J gene TRBJ2-5; D is undetermined. Germline V CDR1 and CDR2: WNHNN, SYGVQD (reference sequence). V lost 5 bases and J lost 1, with 11 bases in between. The CDR3 contains 14 residues. CDR3 DNA sequence: TGCGCCAGCAGTCAAGGCGGCATCCAAGAGACCCAGTACTTC. It encodes CASSQGGIQETQYF.

The V and J genes are TRBV25-1 and TRBJ2-2, with no clear D. The germline V and J ends were trimmed by 5 bases and 4 bases, with 11 bases remaining between them. Germline lookup yields CDR1 MGHDK and CDR2 SYGVNS. CDR3 length: 14 residues. CDR3 sequence: CASSPPGGTGELFF. CDR3 in DNA: TGTGCCAGCAGTCCGCCGGGTGGCACCGGGGAGCTGTTTTTT.

V gene TRBV15 combines with J gene TRBJ2-3; 8 bases line up with TRBD1. Trimming at V came to 1 base and at J to 2 bases, leaving 8 bases not matched to a gene. Germline values: CDR1 LNHNV, CDR2 YYDKDF (reference sequence). The CDR3 has 17 amino acids. In DNA form, the CDR3 reads TGTGCCACCAGCAGAGTAACCGGGACAGGCTCCACAGATACGCAGTATTTT. Protein product: CATSRVTGTGSTDTQYF.

This rearrangement joins TRBV29-1 to TRBJ2-5; no definite D call. V dropped 3 bases and J dropped 1 base, with 6 bases sitting between them. CDR3 size: 12 residues. Germline V gene data show CDR1 as SQVTM and CDR2 as ANQGSEA. In nucleotides, the CDR3 is TGCAGCGTTGAGATCACCCAAGAGACCCAGTACTTC. It yields the protein CSVEITQETQYF.

The chain carries TRBV7-8 and TRBJ2-7; D unresolved. Trimming took 1 base from V and 0 from J, leaving 10 bases between them. This CDR3 comprises 15 residues. Germline V gives CDR1 SGHVS, CDR2 FQNEAQ. The CDR3 spells CASSLERLSSYEQYF. The DNA of the CDR3 is TGTGCCAGCAGCTTAGAGCGACTTAGCTCCTACGAGCAGTACTTC.

The chain recombines TRBV5-4 with TRBJ2-3; 10 bases fit TRBD2. This CDR3 region has 16 residues. Germline lookup yields CDR1 SGHNT and CDR2 YYREEE (reference sequence). J gave up 4 bases and V 4 bases, and 9 bases lay outside the gene matches. The CDR3 region has the DNA TGTGCCAGCAGCCCTGAGCTAGCGGGAGTTCCAGATACGCAGTATTTT. Residues: CASSPELAGVPDTQYF.

CDR3: CASRPDRTSSYEQYF. The CDR3, as DNA: TGTGCCAGCAGACCCGACAGGACATCCTCCTACGAGCAGTACTTC. The V and J genes are TRBV7-2 and TRBJ2-7; D perhaps matches TRBD1 (6 bases). This CDR3 has 15 residues. Trimming took off 6 bases at V and 0 bases at J, with 15 bases between the two ends. CDR1 SGHTA and CDR2 FQGNSA come from the germline V gene.

The chain joins TRBV6-6 to TRBJ2-7; 8 bases map to TRBD1. The CDR3 is made up of 14 amino acids. From germline, CDR1 is MNHNY and CDR2 SVGAGI (reference sequence). V gave up 6 bases and J gave up 6 bases; unmatched junction bases: 10. CDR3 sequence reads: CASSWRTGMGEQYF. The CDR3 DNA follows: TGTGCCAGCAGCTGGAGGACAGGGATGGGCGAGCAGTACTTC.